Listed below are T cell receptor beta chains from one sample, sequenced in a study of neoadjuvant nivolumab and ipilimumab in lung cancer. Clones were sequenced by immunoSEQ multiplex PCR, and TCRdb holds only the in-frame ones, with some missing. The sample gives more than 10,000 clones, about two thirds of which show up once; almost 25% is in the top ten. Sequenced material: peripheral blood, taken after neoadjuvant nivolumab, alone or with ipilimumab, at or shortly before surgery. All receptors come from an adult with non-small cell lung cancer. The CDR3 runs from the conserved cysteine through the conserved F or W.

CDR3 length	V gene	J gene	CDR3 protein
15	TRBV9	TRBJ1-1	CASSVGGTGNTEAFF
16	TRBV14	TRBJ2-3	CASARGTSGVTDTQYF
16	TRBV5-1	TRBJ2-7	CASSLDGQGPGNEQYF
14	TRBV30	TRBJ2-2	CAWKVGANTGELFF
12	TRBV5-1	TRBJ2-1	CASSLTLKEQFF
11	TRBV30	TRBJ2-7	CAWSGRAEQYF
14	TRBV5-1	TRBJ2-7	CASSLLGGTYEQYF
14	TRBV6-1	TRBJ2-7	CASSNDRGHDEQYF
12	TRBV18	TRBJ2-7	CAAGQEAYEQYF
15	TRBV11-2	TRBJ1-1	CASSLRRGHGSEAFF
18	TRBV7-9	TRBJ1-2	CASSLIGQAVDFNYGYTF
13	TRBV7-9	TRBJ1-1	CASSLGADYEAFF
16	TRBV4-2	TRBJ2-2	CASSQSGGTNTGELFF
13	TRBV29-1	TRBJ1-2	CSVVSGEGYGYTF
14	TRBV5-1	TRBJ2-7	CASSFTPRGYEQYF
14	TRBV2	TRBJ2-7	CASKRGQAGYEQYF
17	TRBV7-2	TRBJ2-5	CASSLVSSGGDRKTQYF
12	TRBV7-2	TRBJ2-7	CASSLVRTEQYF
15	TRBV11-3	TRBJ1-2	CASSVGQGANYGYTF
13	TRBV4-3	TRBJ2-1	CASSQVGGNEQFF
14	TRBV7-9	TRBJ2-7	CASSFSGNPYEQYF
15	TRBV5-1	TRBJ1-1	CASSLLGSAGTEAFF
13	TRBV6-5	TRBJ2-7	CASLAGALYEQYF